The subject of this entry is one T cell receptor (beta chain). Adults between about 18 and 95 years of age took part from under 30 US areas. Individuals in the exposed group had encountered a COVID-19 case within 2 weeks preceding study entry. The sample belongs to a study of blood T cell repertoires in COVID-19. On the study more broadly: The analysed material was cDNA or gDNA that came from T cells, B-cell-depleted T cells, or PBMCs.

V gave up 4 bases and J gave up 9 bases; unmatched junction bases: 11. The CDR3 is 15 residues long. The germline CDR1 and CDR2 sequences are LGHDT and YNNKEL (reference sequence). As handled by the study authors: Reference gene primer amplification gave estimated nucleated cell counts. Generated by immunoSEQ multiplex PCR, the TCRdb table keeps only in-frame clones and is missing some. V, J and clone size derive from that table, while D and trimming were established from the DNA sequence. The sample shows roughly 240,000 clones, 85% to 90% of them seen only once. What was sequenced was PBMCs or T cells enriched from blood (not recorded which). The chain joins TRBV3-1 (or the pseudogene TRBV3-2) to TRBJ2-1, with 8 nucleotides matching TRBD2. This TCR was recovered from a man aged 50 to 59 who had been exposed to COVID-19. CDR3: CASSLFAGGVIEQFF. CDR3 DNA sequence: TGTGCCAGCAGCCTGTTTGCGGGAGGTGTCATTGAGCAGTTCTTC.